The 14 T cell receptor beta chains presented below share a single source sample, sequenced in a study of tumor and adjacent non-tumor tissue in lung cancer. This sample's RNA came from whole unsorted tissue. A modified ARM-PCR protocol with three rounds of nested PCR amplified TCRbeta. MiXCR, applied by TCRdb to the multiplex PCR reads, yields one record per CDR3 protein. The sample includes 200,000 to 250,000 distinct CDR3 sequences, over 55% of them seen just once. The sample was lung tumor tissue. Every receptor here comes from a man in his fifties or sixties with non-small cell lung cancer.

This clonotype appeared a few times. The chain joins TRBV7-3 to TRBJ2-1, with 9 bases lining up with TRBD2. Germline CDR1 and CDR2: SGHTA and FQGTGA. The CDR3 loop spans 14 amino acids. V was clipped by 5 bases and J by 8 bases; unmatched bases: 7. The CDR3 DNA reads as TGTGCCAGCAGCCATAGCGGGAGTAACCATGAGCAGTTCTTC. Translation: CASSHSGSNHEQFF. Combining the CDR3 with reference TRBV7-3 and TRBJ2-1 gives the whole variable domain GAGVSQTPSNKVTEKGKYVELRCDPISGHTALYWYRQSLGQGPEFLIYFQGTGAADDSGLPNDRFFAVRPEGSVSTLKIQRTERGDSAVYLCASSHSGSNHEQFFGPGTRLTVL.

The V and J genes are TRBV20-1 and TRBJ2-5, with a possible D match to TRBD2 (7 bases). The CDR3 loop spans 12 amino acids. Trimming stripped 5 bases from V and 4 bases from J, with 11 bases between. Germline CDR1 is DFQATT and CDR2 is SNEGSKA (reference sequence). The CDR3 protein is CSAWGGAETQYF. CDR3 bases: TGCAGTGCTTGGGGGGGGGCAGAGACCCAGTACTTC.

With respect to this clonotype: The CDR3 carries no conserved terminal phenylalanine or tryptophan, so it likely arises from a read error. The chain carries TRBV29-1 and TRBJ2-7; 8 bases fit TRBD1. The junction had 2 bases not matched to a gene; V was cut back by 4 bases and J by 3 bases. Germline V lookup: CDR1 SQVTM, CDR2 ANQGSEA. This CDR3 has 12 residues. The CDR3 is CSVGQGLYEQYL. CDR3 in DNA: TGCAGCGTTGGACAGGGGCTCTACGAGCAGTACCTC.

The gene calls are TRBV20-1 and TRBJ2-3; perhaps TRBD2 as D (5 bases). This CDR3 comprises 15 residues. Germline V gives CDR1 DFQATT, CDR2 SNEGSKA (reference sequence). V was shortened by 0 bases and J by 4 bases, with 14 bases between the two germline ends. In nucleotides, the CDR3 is TGCAGTGCTAGAGATACTAGAGGGAGCCCAGATACGCAGTATTTT. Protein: CSARDTRGSPDTQYF.

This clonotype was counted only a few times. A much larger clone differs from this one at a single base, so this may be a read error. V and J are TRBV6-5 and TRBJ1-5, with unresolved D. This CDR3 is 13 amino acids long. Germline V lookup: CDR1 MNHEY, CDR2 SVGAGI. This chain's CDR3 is CASNYNKNQPQHF. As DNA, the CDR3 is TGTGCCAGCAATTACAACAAGAATCAGCCCCAGCATTTT.

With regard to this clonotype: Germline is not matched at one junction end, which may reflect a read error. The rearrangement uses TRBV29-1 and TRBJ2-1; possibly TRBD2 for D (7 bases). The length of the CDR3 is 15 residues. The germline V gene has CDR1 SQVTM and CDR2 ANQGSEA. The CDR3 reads CSVEGGGAAYNEQIF. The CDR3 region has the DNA TGCAGCGTTGAAGGGGGGGGGGCGGCCTACAATGAGCAGATCTTC.

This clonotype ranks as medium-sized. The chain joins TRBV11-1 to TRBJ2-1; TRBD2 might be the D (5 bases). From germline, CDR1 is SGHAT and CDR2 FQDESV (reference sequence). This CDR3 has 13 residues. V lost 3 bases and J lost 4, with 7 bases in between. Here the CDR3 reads CASSLERYNEQFF. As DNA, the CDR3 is TGTGCCAGCAGCTTGGAGCGGTACAATGAGCAGTTCTTC.

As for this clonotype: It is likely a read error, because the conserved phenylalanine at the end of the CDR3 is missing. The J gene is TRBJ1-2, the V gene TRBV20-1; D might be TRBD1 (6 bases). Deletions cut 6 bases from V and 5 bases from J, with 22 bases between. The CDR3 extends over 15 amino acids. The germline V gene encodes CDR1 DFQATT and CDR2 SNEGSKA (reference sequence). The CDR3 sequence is CSARTPRTARYGYTS. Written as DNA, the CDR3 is TGCAGTGCCAGAACGCCACGGACAGCTAGATATGGCTACACCTCC.

The CDR3 DNA reads TGTGCCAGCAGTCCCTCGGACAAGGCCGTCTATGGCTACACCTTC. Its translation is CASSPSDKAVYGYTF. The rearrangement joins TRBV12-3 or TRBV12-4 to TRBJ1-2, with D maybe TRBD1 (5 bases). The length of the CDR3 is 15 residues. V lost 5 bases, J lost 4 bases, and 17 bases lay in between.

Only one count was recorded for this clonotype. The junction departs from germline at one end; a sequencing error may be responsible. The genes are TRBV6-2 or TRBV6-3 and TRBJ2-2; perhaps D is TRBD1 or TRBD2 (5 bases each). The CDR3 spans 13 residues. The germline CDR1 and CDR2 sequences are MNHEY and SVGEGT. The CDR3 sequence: CASSFGATGVLLF. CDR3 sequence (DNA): TGTGCCAGCAGTTTCGGGGCCACCGGGGTGCTGTTATTT.

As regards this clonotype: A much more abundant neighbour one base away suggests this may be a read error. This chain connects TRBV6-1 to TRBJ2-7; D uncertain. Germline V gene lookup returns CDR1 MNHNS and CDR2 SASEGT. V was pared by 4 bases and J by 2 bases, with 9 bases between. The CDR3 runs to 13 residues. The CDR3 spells CASSVDVPYEQYF. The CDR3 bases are TGTGCCAGCAGTGTTGATGTCCCCTACGAGCAGTACTTC.

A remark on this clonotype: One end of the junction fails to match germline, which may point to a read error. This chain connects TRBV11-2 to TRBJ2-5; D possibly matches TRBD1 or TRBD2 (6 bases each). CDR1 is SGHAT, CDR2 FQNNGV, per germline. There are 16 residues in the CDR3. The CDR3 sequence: CDSSSTIGGPKETQYF. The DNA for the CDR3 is TGTGACAGCAGTTCCACAATAGGGGGGCCAAAGGAGACCCAGTACTTC.

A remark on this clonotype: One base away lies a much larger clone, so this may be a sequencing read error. CDR3 DNA sequence: TGCGCCAGCAGCCCGGGAGAGGGGGACTTCAATCAGCCCCAGCATTTT. It yields the protein CASSPGEGDFNQPQHF. The chain recombines TRBV5-1 with TRBJ1-5, with a weak D call TRBD1 (6 bases). V shed 4 bases and J shed 3 bases, with 17 bases lying between them. CDR3 length: 16 residues. Germline-derived CDR1 and CDR2 are SGHRS and YFSETQ.

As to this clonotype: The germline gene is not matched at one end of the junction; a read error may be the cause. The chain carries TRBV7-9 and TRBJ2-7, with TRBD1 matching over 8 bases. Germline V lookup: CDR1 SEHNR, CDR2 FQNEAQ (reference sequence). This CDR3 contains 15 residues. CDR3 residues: CVSSSWTGNPSEQYF. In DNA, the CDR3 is TGTGTCAGCAGCTCTTGGACAGGGAACCCGTCCGAGCAGTACTTC.